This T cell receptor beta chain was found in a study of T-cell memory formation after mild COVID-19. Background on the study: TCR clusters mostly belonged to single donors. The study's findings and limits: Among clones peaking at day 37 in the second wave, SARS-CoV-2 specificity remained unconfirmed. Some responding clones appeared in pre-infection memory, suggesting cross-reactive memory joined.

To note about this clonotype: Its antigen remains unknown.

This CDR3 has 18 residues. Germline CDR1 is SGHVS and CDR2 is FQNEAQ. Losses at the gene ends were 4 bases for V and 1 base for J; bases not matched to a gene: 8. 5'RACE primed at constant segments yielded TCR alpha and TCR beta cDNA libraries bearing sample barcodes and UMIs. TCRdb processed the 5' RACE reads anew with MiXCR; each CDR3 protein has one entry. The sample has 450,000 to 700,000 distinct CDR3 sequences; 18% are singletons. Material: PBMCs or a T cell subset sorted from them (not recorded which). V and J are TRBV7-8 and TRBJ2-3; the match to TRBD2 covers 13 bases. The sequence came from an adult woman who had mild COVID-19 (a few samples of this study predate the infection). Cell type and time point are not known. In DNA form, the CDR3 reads TGTGCCAGCAGCTCTCGGACTAGCGGGAGACGAGGCACAGATACGCAGTATTTT. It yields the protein CASSSRTSGRRGTDTQYF.